The rows below give T cell receptor beta chains drawn from one sample of a study of cytomegalovirus exposure and HLA in healthy donors. Measured with immunoSEQ multiplex PCR; TCRdb has only the in-frame clones, and not every one. This table holds about 130,000 clones, roughly 90% found once. The sample consisted of PBMCs. Receptors originate from a man between 25 and 39 years old in good health and CMV-seronegative. Both conserved end residues are trimmed from each CDR3. The order of the fields is V gene, J gene, CDR3 protein.

>TRBV7-9|TRBJ2-7
ASSLAGGDEQY
>TRBV9|TRBJ2-3
ASTPLEVTDTQY
>TRBV29-1|TRBJ2-7
SVDDEAYEQY
>TRBV18|TRBJ2-4
ASSGGAAKNIQY
>TRBV6-5|TRBJ2-4
ASRERGTGVSHY
>TRBV4-1|TRBJ2-2
ASSQAATSGGRRELF
>TRBV2|TRBJ2-3
ASPGDRTDTQY
>TRBV4-2|TRBJ2-6
ASSQIPAGASGANVLT
>TRBV2|TRBJ1-2
ASIRQGDYGYT
>TRBV27|TRBJ2-1
ASAGGGPNNEQF
>TRBV7-9|TRBJ2-7
ASTRTSGLYEQY
>TRBV7-9|TRBJ2-7
ASSSTQGVNEQY
>TRBV28|TRBJ1-5
ASSPITPSNQPQH
>TRBV6-5|TRBJ1-3
ASRYSDVGNTIY
>TRBV28|TRBJ2-7
ASSLNSGTGGYEQY
>TRBV6-5|TRBJ1-6
ATNADRDNSPLH
>TRBV9|TRBJ1-5
ASSVGGGQPQH
>TRBV5-1|TRBJ2-2
ASSLVGGNTGELF
>TRBV5-8|TRBJ1-4
ASRRGQAGWEKLF
>TRBV5-6|TRBJ1-5
ASSWWAENRQPQH
>TRBV2|TRBJ1-4
ASREGRGDEKLF
>TRBV11-2|TRBJ1-2
ASSLEGGLHYGYT
>TRBV6-6|TRBJ1-2
ASSYSNGEGRGYT
>TRBV15|TRBJ2-3
ATSRDQANPSTDTQY
>TRBV5-4|TRBJ2-1
ASSKSGGRGNEQF
>TRBV5-4|TRBJ2-7
ASSLGGSGGSTREQY
>TRBV11-3|TRBJ1-3
ASSLLRRADTIY
>TRBV27|TRBJ1-2
ASSPRGPGYT
>TRBV7-9|TRBJ1-4
ASSTRNYNEKLF
>TRBV4-2|TRBJ1-3
ASSHLGGGSGNTIY
>TRBV2|TRBJ2-1
ASTSDRVRGNEQF
>TRBV5-1|TRBJ2-1
ASSLESGAYNEQF
>TRBV5-1|TRBJ2-3
ASSWDRFTDTQY
>TRBV7-6|TRBJ1-4
ASSSDTGWGKLF
>TRBV2|TRBJ2-7
ASSFNMYEQY
>TRBV10-3|TRBJ1-1
AIREQGANTEAF
>TRBV28|TRBJ2-1
ASSKSGTGGEDEQF
>TRBV29-1|TRBJ1-1
SVFGQVNTEAF
>TRBV2|TRBJ1-1
ASVRLNTEAF
>TRBV6-6|TRBJ2-7
ASSQSGAYEQY
>TRBV10-3|TRBJ2-3
AISPTSTDTQY
>TRBV2|TRBJ2-2
ASSAQGAPGELF
>TRBV19|TRBJ1-2
ASTLTGTAQSLAIYGYT
>TRBV28|TRBJ2-7
ASSFQGYEQY
>TRBV2|TRBJ1-2
ASTNRNRGDGYT
>TRBV7-9|TRBJ1-6
ASTLGTANNSPLH
>TRBV6-5|TRBJ1-1
ASSSGQGVTEAF
>TRBV5-1|TRBJ2-7
ASSLDGTGDTGEQY
>TRBV7-2|TRBJ1-2
ASSPRGQGVVYGYT
>TRBV28|TRBJ2-2
ASATGTGGSGELF
>TRBV28|TRBJ1-4
ASSLTGDATNEKLF
>TRBV7-9|TRBJ2-3
AGVGADTQY
>TRBV27|TRBJ2-7
ASRTLGTGGYEQY
>TRBV11-2|TRBJ1-2
ASSLGGDYGYT